These T cell receptor beta chains were read from a single sample in a study of beta chain features in type 1 diabetes. TCRdb keeps only in-frame clones here, not all; method: immunoSEQ multiplex PCR. The repertoire consists of some 700,000 clones, with around 15% occurring once and the leading ten covering less than 0.025%. The specimen sequenced was naive CD4+ T cells from blood. These receptors all come from a man aged 18 to 30 with type 1 diabetes. The CDR3 runs from the conserved cysteine through the conserved F or W. D genes are given only for firm matches. Clone size, where shown, is once, few, many, or a class for clones that have expanded.

.	TRBJ1-5	TRBV7-9	few	TGTGCCAGCAGCTCGGCCAGGAGTTTCAATCAGCCCCAGCATTTT	CASSSARSFNQPQHF
TRBD1	TRBJ1-6	TRBV5-6	few	TGTGCCAGCAGTATGACAGGGTATAATTCACCCCTCCACTTT	CASSMTGYNSPLHF
.	TRBJ2-7	TRBV18	few	TGTGCCAGCTCACAGGGAGTCAACCAATACGAGCAGTACTTC	CASSQGVNQYEQYF
TRBD1	TRBJ2-3	TRBV6-6	few	TGTGCCAGCAGCCAGACAGGGCCAAGCACAGATACGCAGTATTTT	CASSQTGPSTDTQYF
TRBD1	TRBJ2-2	TRBV6-5	.	TGTGCCAGCAGTTACTCCTGGACAGGGGCAACCGGGGAGCTGTTTTTT	CASSYSWTGATGELFF
TRBD2	TRBJ2-1	TRBV7-8	.	TGTGCCAGCAGCACAGTAGCGGGGGAAGGAAATGAGCAGTTCTTC	CASSTVAGEGNEQFF
.	TRBJ2-7	TRBV7-9	few	TGTGCCAGCAGCTTATTGGGGTACGAGCAGTACTTC	CASSLLGYEQYF
.	TRBJ2-1	TRBV7-6	few	TGTGCCAGCAGCCCCATGGAGGGATGGGGCTCCTACAATGAGCAGTTCTTC	CASSPMEGWGSYNEQFF
.	TRBJ2-3	TRBV30	.	TGTGCCTGGAGTGTACAGACGGGCGGGACAGATACGCAGTATTTT	CAWSVQTGGTDTQYF
.	TRBJ2-4	TRBV30	few	TGTGCCTGGATCCAGGAGAACAAAAACATTCAGTACTTC	CAWIQENKNIQYF
TRBD2	TRBJ2-6	TRBV10-3	few	TGTGCCACTGGACTAGCGGTGGGCGTAGACAACGTCCTGACTTTC	CATGLAVGVDNVLTF